What follows are 22 T cell receptor beta chains derived from one specimen sequenced in a study of shared clonotypes between healthy human individuals. Clones were sequenced by immunoSEQ multiplex PCR, and TCRdb holds only the in-frame ones, with some missing. The sample holds more than 550,000 clones, around 77% seen once. Sequenced material: memory CD4+ T cells sorted from blood. As for subset: CD45RA-negative fraction. The receptors come from a woman aged 30 to 39 in good health.

Notes on this clone: Other DNA variants within this sample encode the same CDR3. This chain uses TRBV7-9 with TRBJ2-1; the D gene could be TRBD1 or TRBD2 (5 bases each). V shed 1 base and J shed 5 bases, with 12 bases lying between them. Germline lookup yields CDR1 SEHNR and CDR2 FQNEAQ (reference sequence). There are 15 residues in the CDR3. The CDR3 bases are TGTGCCAGCAGCTTAGGGGGGACGGCTAACAATGAGCAGTTCTTC. It codes for CASSLGGTANNEQFF.

The chain has TRBV6-1 and TRBJ2-7, with D tentatively TRBD2 (5 bases). CDR3 length: 14 amino acids. V lost 2 bases and J 3 bases, leaving 11 bases between the germline ends. Germline loops: CDR1 MNHNS, CDR2 SASEGT. The CDR3: CASSEKSDFYEQYF. CDR3 nucleotide sequence: TGTGCCAGCAGTGAAAAATCGGACTTCTACGAGCAGTACTTC.

In this sample, this clone turned up once. This chain links TRBV9 with TRBJ2-1; D ambiguous. The CDR3 extends over 12 amino acids. Germline V gene lookup returns CDR1 SGDLS and CDR2 YYNGEE. The V gene lost 0 bases and the J gene lost 9 bases, with 7 bases spanning the gap. The CDR3 reads CASSVAPAEQFF. For the CDR3, the DNA is TGTGCCAGCAGCGTAGCTCCCGCTGAGCAGTTCTTC.

The V gene is TRBV18, the J gene TRBJ2-3; D is unresolved. Between the trimmed V and J ends, which lost 4 bases and 6 bases, there was a span of 14 bases. This CDR3 spans 14 amino acids. CDR1 KGHSH and CDR2 LQKENI come from the germline V gene. The CDR3 loop is CASSQDMLSDTQYF. The CDR3 coding sequence is TGTGCCAGCTCACAAGACATGCTAAGCGATACGCAGTATTTT. The full variable domain, in which reference TRBV18 and TRBJ2-3 provide the parts outside the CDR3, is NAGVMQNPRHLVRRRGQEARLRCSPMKGHSHVYWYRQLPEEGLKFMVYLQKENIIDESGMPKERFSAEFPKEGPSILRIQQVVRGDSAAYFCASSQDMLSDTQYFGPGTRLTVL.

The V call is TRBV27, the J call TRBJ2-4; 10 nucleotides agree with TRBD1. In germline, CDR1 is MNHEY, CDR2 SMNVEV (reference sequence). The CDR3 consists of 14 residues. The junction had 7 bases not matched to a gene; V was cut back by 5 bases and J by 9 bases. CDR3 sequence reads: CASSAWTGGGIQYF. In DNA, the CDR3 is TGTGCCAGCAGTGCCTGGACAGGGGGGGGCATTCAGTACTTC.

This clone was observed once. V and J are TRBV15 and TRBJ2-3; 13 nucleotides align to TRBD2. The germline CDR1 and CDR2 sequences are LNHNV and YYDKDF (reference sequence). The CDR3 sequence is 14 residues long. V lost 10 bases to trimming and J lost 7 bases; unmatched junction nucleotides: 8. The CDR3 protein is CASRLAGGSNTQYF. For the CDR3, the DNA is TGTGCCAGTCGACTAGCGGGAGGCTCTAATACGCAGTATTTT.

This clone was seen more than once but under ten times. CDR3 amino acids: CATLRGTGNTIYF. CDR3 DNA sequence: TGTGCCACCCTGCGGGGAACTGGAAACACCATATATTTT. The V gene is TRBV28, the J gene TRBJ1-3; no reliable D call. CDR1 MDHEN and CDR2 SYDVKM come from the germline V gene. V gave up 10 bases and J gave up 2 bases, with 12 bases separating them. The CDR3 has 13 residues. The full variable domain, rest sourced from reference TRBV28 and TRBJ1-3, is DVKVTQSSRYLVKRTGEKVFLECVQDMDHENMFWYRQDPGLGLRLIYFSYDVKMKEKGDIPEGYSVSREKKERFSLILESASTNQTSMYLCATLRGTGNTIYFGEGSWLTVV.

The chain recombines TRBV11-1 with TRBJ2-1, with TRBD2 matching 9 bases. The germline V gene has CDR1 SGHAT and CDR2 FQDESV (reference sequence). CDR3 length equals 17 residues. The V gene end was trimmed by 2 bases and the J gene end by 6 bases; junction bases not matched to a gene: 11. CDR3: CASSLRRREGRGNEQFF. CDR3 DNA sequence: TGTGCCAGCAGCTTACGCCGGCGGGAGGGCCGAGGCAATGAGCAGTTCTTC.

The chain joins TRBV7-9 to TRBJ2-3; no reliable D call. The CDR3 totals 15 residues. V was shortened by 1 base and J by 2 bases, with 10 bases between the two germline ends. Germline CDR1 reads SEHNR; CDR2 reads FQNEAQ (reference sequence). Here the CDR3 DNA reads TGTGCCAGCAGCTTAGGGCAGCGATACACAGATACGCAGTATTTT. It yields the protein CASSLGQRYTDTQYF.

V gene TRBV19 combines with J gene TRBJ1-2; D unresolved. Germline CDR1 and CDR2: LNHDA and SQIVND (reference sequence). The CDR3 is 12 amino acids. V lost 8 bases and J lost 7, with 14 bases in between. CDR3: CASRVGDSGYTF. The DNA of the CDR3 is TGTGCCAGTCGAGTCGGGGATAGTGGCTACACCTTC.

The chain employs TRBV10-3 and TRBJ2-7, with D tentatively TRBD1 (7 bases). CDR3 length: 12 amino acids. Germline CDR1 is ENHRY and CDR2 is SYGVKD. Trimming cost V 6 bases and J 4 bases, with 10 bases left between them. The CDR3 region is CAIRPGGYEQYF. The CDR3 DNA is TGTGCCATCAGACCAGGGGGGTACGAGCAGTACTTC.

This clone was recorded only once. The chain links TRBV30 to TRBJ2-7, with D possibly matching TRBD2 (6 bases). The CDR3 consists of 12 residues. Germline V gene data show CDR1 as GTSNPN and CDR2 as SVGIG (reference sequence). The V gene lost 6 bases and the J gene lost 6 bases, with 15 bases spanning the gap. CDR3 DNA: TGTGCCTGTACAACCCGGACTATCGAGCAGTACTTC. Translating gives CACTTRTIEQYF.

This rearrangement joins TRBV5-1 to TRBJ2-5; 8 bases fit TRBD1. CDR3 size: 14 residues. V shed 6 bases and J 1 base; nucleotides not matched to a gene: 5. CDR1 SGHRS and CDR2 YFSETQ come from the germline V gene. This chain's CDR3 is CASKNTGGQETQYF. In DNA form, the CDR3 reads TGCGCCAGCAAGAACACAGGGGGCCAAGAGACCCAGTACTTC.

Remarks on this clone: A much larger clone lies a single base off, so this may be a read error. In the same sample, other DNA sequences code for this CDR3. The gene calls are TRBV11-3 and TRBJ2-1; D possibly corresponds to TRBD2 (6 bases). The germline V gene has CDR1 SGHNT and CDR2 YENEEA. The CDR3 consists of 13 residues. Trimming removed 4 bases at V and 3 bases at J, with 7 bases between. The DNA of the CDR3 is TGTGCCAGCAGCTCGGGACTCTACAATGAGCAGTTCTTC. Translated, it gives CASSSGLYNEQFF.

Notes on this clone: This CDR3 is also generated by other DNA sequences in the sample. The chain recombines TRBV18 with TRBJ1-3; no definite D call. V shed 3 bases and J shed 1 base, with 7 bases lying between them. CDR1 is KGHSH, CDR2 LQKENI, per germline. The CDR3 is 14 amino acids. This chain's CDR3 is CASSPSRSGNTIYF. In nucleotides, the CDR3 is TGTGCCAGCTCACCCTCCAGGTCTGGAAACACCATATATTTT. Full variable domain (missing parts from reference TRBV18 and TRBJ1-3): NAGVMQNPRHLVRRRGQEARLRCSPMKGHSHVYWYRQLPEEGLKFMVYLQKENIIDESGMPKERFSAEFPKEGPSILRIQQVVRGDSAAYFCASSPSRSGNTIYFGEGSWLTVV.

The V call is TRBV2, the J call TRBJ2-7, with D tentatively TRBD2 (6 bases). Germline CDR1 reads SNHLY; CDR2 reads FYNNEI. The V and J ends lost 4 bases and 3 bases respectively, with 19 bases between them. The CDR3 spans 16 residues. The CDR3 sequence is CASSGPGVADFYEQYF. For the CDR3, the DNA is TGTGCCAGCAGTGGACCCGGAGTAGCGGACTTCTACGAGCAGTACTTC.

This sequence joins TRBV27 and TRBJ2-7; D perhaps matches TRBD2 (6 bases). Germline V lookup: CDR1 MNHEY, CDR2 SMNVEV (reference sequence). Between the trimmed V and J ends, which lost 5 bases and 3 bases, there was a span of 17 bases. This CDR3 comprises 15 residues. The CDR3 loop is CASSASLGSFYEQYF. The DNA for the CDR3 is TGTGCCAGCAGTGCCTCTCTCGGGAGTTTCTACGAGCAGTACTTC.

The chain couples TRBV25-1 to TRBJ2-7; 10 positions agree with TRBD1. V lost 6 bases and J lost 2; bases outside the gene matches: 4. The germline gives CDR1 MGHDK, CDR2 SYGVNS. The CDR3 has 14 residues. CDR3 residues: CASRGTGETYEQYF. The CDR3 DNA reads as TGTGCCAGCAGAGGGACAGGGGAAACCTACGAGCAGTACTTC.

V is TRBV7-6 and J is TRBJ1-3; the D is unclear. With 5 bases removed from V and 0 bases from J, the gap between germline ends came to 8 bases. This CDR3 has 14 residues. The germline gives CDR1 SGHVS, CDR2 FNYEAQ. In DNA, the CDR3 is TGTGCCAGCAGCGCGCAAAACTCTGGAAACACCATATATTTT. This sequence encodes CASSAQNSGNTIYF.

V is TRBV7-9 and J is TRBJ2-2; D remains ambiguous. The CDR3 has 16 amino acids. The V end was cut by 5 bases, the J end by 2 bases, with 15 bases between. From germline, CDR1 is SEHNR and CDR2 FQNEAQ (reference sequence). The CDR3 is CASSPLRRTNTGELFF. CDR3 DNA sequence: TGTGCCAGCAGCCCACTCAGAAGAACCAACACCGGGGAGCTGTTTTTT.

V gene TRBV5-5 combines with J gene TRBJ1-1; D gene uncertain. In germline, CDR1 is SGHKS, CDR2 YYEKEE (reference sequence). CDR3 size: 13 residues. The V gene lost 2 bases and the J gene lost 3 bases, with 8 bases spanning the gap. This CDR3 reads CASSLRAYTEAFF. The CDR3 nucleotides read TGTGCCAGCAGCTTAAGAGCGTACACTGAAGCTTTCTTT.

This chain joins TRBV2 and TRBJ1-1; D unclear. V gave up 4 bases and J gave up 1 base, with 10 bases separating them. Germline V lookup: CDR1 SNHLY, CDR2 FYNNEI. The CDR3 is made up of 14 amino acids. The CDR3 loop is CASSAVHKNTEAFF. The CDR3 region has the DNA TGTGCCAGCAGTGCGGTCCACAAGAACACTGAAGCTTTCTTT.